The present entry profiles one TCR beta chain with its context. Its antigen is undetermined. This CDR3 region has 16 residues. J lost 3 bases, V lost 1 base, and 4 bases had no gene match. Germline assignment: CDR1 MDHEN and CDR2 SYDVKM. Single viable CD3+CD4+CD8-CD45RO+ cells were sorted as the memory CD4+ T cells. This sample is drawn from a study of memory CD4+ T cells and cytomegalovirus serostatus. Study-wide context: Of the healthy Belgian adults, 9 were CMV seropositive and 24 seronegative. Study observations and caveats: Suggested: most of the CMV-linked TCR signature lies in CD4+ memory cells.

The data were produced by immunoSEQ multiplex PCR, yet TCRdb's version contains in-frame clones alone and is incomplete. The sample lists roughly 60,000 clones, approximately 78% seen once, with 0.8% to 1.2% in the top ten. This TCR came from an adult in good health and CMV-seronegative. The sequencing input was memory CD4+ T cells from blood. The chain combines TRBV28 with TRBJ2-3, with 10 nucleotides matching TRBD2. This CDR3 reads CASSLLSGRGTDTQYF. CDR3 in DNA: TGTGCCAGCAGTTTATTAAGCGGGAGGGGGACAGATACGCAGTATTTT.